This entry is about one T cell receptor beta chain. Its antigen is currently unknown. This record comes from a study of monozygotic twins with inflammatory bowel disease. Study outcomes and limitations: Resolution of different T cell subtypes was not achieved. The study supported no single strong signal or clonotype linked to IBD.

Molecular identifiers with 6-nucleotide sample barcodes were added during cDNA synthesis via template switching. TCRdb reanalyzed the 5' RACE reads, giving one entry per CDR3 protein sequence and no DNA. Across roughly 330,000 distinct CDR3 sequences, the top ten clones capture 2% to 2.5% of the sample. The length of the CDR3 is 19 residues. Germline V gives CDR1 SGHRS, CDR2 YFSETQ. The source material was blood. This clonotype was obtained from a human donor with ulcerative colitis or Crohn's disease, or a healthy co-twin of an affected twin (not recorded which). The chain has TRBV5-1 and TRBJ2-1; checking the TCRdb D call of TRBD2 is not possible without DNA. The CDR3 here is CASSLPNTSGEPSYNEQFF.